One sample yielded the 13 T cell receptor beta chains listed below, sequenced in a study of T cells in localized non-small cell lung cancer. TCRdb's copy holds only in-frame clones and misses some; the assay was immunoSEQ multiplex PCR. The repertoire has roughly 34,000 clones, just over 85% of them found once; the top ten carry around 4%. The sequences come from peripheral blood, collected before any cancer treatment. The receptor source for this set is a male donor older than 55 with stage III lung adenocarcinoma.

This clone was seen only once. This chain connects TRBV27 to TRBJ2-1; no reliable D call. This CDR3 has 13 amino acids. Germline V lookup: CDR1 MNHEY, CDR2 SMNVEV (reference sequence). Trimming took off 2 bases at V and 4 bases at J, with 6 bases between the two ends. The CDR3 region is CASSLAGYNEQFF. In DNA, the CDR3 is TGTGCCAGCAGTTTAGCAGGTTACAATGAGCAGTTCTTC.

In DNA, the CDR3 is TGTGCCAGCAGCGGAGGACAGGGGGCGTTCGGAGATACGCAGTATTTT. Residues: CASSGGQGAFGDTQYF. The rearrangement uses TRBV9 and TRBJ2-3; 11 nucleotides line up with TRBD1. After removal of 3 bases from V and 5 bases from J, the junction contained 8 bases not matched to a gene. CDR1 SGDLS and CDR2 YYNGEE come from the germline V gene. The length of the CDR3 is 16 residues.

V and J are TRBV5-5 and TRBJ1-5; perhaps TRBD1 as D (5 bases). The germline gives CDR1 SGHKS, CDR2 YYEKEE (reference sequence). V was clipped by 6 bases and J by 10 bases, with 20 bases between them. This CDR3 is 14 amino acids long. The chain's CDR3 is CASNQWGEASPQHF. DNA for the CDR3: TGTGCCAGCAACCAGTGGGGGGAGGCCAGCCCCCAGCATTTT.

This clone was found once. The V and J genes are TRBV5-1 and TRBJ1-2; D possibly corresponds to TRBD1 (5 bases). The V gene's germline CDR1 is SGHRS and CDR2 YFSETQ. V was cut by 1 base and J by 2 bases, with 9 bases left in between. The length of the CDR3 is 14 residues. DNA of the CDR3: TGCGCCAGCAGCTTGTTAGGGGTGAACTATGGCTACACCTTC. This sequence encodes CASSLLGVNYGYTF.

A single count supports this clone. The rearrangement joins TRBV10-1 to TRBJ1-1; TRBD1 matches 7 bases. This CDR3 has 14 residues. Trimming removed 11 bases from V and 11 bases from J; junction bases left unmatched: 20. The germline V gene encodes CDR1 WNHNN and CDR2 SYGVQD (reference sequence). CDR3 region: CALLYPFTGDLAFF. DNA for the CDR3: TGCGCCCTCCTTTACCCCTTCACAGGGGATTTGGCTTTCTTT.

The chain combines TRBV7-8 with TRBJ2-7; D gene unclear. In germline, CDR1 is SGHVS, CDR2 FQNEAQ. V gave up 1 base and J gave up 2 bases, with 6 bases separating them. The CDR3 sequence is 13 residues long. CDR3 DNA sequence: TGTGCCAGCAGCTTAGGAACCCCCTACGAGCAGTACTTC. Residues: CASSLGTPYEQYF. Using reference TRBV7-8 and TRBJ2-7 for the parts outside the CDR3, the full variable domain is GAGVSQSPRYKVAKRGQDVALRCDPISGHVSLFWYQQALGQGPEFLTYFQNEAQLDKSGLPSDRFFAERPEGSVSTLKIQRTQQEDSAVYLCASSLGTPYEQYFGPGTRLTVT.

The V gene is TRBV6-6, the J gene TRBJ1-5; 11 nucleotides match TRBD1. The CDR3 sequence is 15 residues long. Germline assignment: CDR1 MNHNY and CDR2 SVGAGI (reference sequence). The V segment lost 6 bases and the J segment 8 bases; nucleotides outside the gene matches: 9. CDR3: CASSPGTGGLKPQHF. In nucleotides, the CDR3 is TGTGCCAGCAGCCCCGGGACAGGGGGGTTAAAGCCCCAGCATTTT.

This clone was found once. J is TRBJ1-4 and V is TRBV27, with D perhaps TRBD1 (5 bases). V was clipped by 8 bases and J by 12 bases, with 13 bases between them. Germline V lookup: CDR1 MNHEY, CDR2 SMNVEV (reference sequence). The CDR3 runs to 11 residues. The CDR3 is CASAKGVELFF. The CDR3 DNA sequence: TGTGCCAGCGCCAAAGGGGTGGAACTGTTTTTT. The entire variable domain, with the rest obtained from reference TRBV27 and TRBJ1-4, is as follows: EAQVTQNPRYLITVTGKKLTVTCSQNMNHEYMSWYRQDPGLGLRQIYYSMNVEVTDKGDVPEGYKVSRKEKRNFPLILESPSPNQTSLYFCASAKGVELFFGSGTQLSVL.

A single count supports this clone. V is TRBV28 and J is TRBJ2-3; TRBD2 aligns across 15 bases. Looked up from germline, CDR1 is MDHEN and CDR2 is SYDVKM. CDR3 size: 19 residues. The V and J ends lost 4 bases and 2 bases, in that order; junction bases with no gene match: 10. The CDR3 region is CASSWAGLAGGSFTDTQYF. CDR3 nucleotide sequence: TGTGCCAGCAGTTGGGCGGGACTAGCGGGGGGCTCGTTCACAGATACGCAGTATTTT.

This sequence joins TRBV10-1 and TRBJ1-5; 7 positions match TRBD1. CDR1 and CDR2 (germline): WNHNN, SYGVQD (reference sequence). Trimming cost V 8 bases and J 2 bases; bases outside gene matches: 3. This CDR3 contains 13 residues. CDR3 amino acids: CASAGQGNQPQHF. For the CDR3, the DNA is TGCGCCAGCGCCGGACAGGGCAATCAGCCCCAGCATTTT.

The rearrangement links TRBV19 to TRBJ1-2; weak D call: TRBD1 (5 bases). CDR1 is LNHDA and CDR2 is SQIVND in the germline V gene (reference sequence). The V and J ends lost 2 bases and 4 bases respectively, with 14 bases between them. This CDR3 spans 15 amino acids. The CDR3 bases are TGTGCCAGTAGTATAAACCAGGGAAGCGCCTATGGCTACACCTTC. This encodes CASSINQGSAYGYTF.

In this sample, this clone turned up once. The chain uses TRBV2 and TRBJ2-1; D assignment may be TRBD1 or TRBD2 (5 bases each). The germline V gene encodes CDR1 SNHLY and CDR2 FYNNEI. Between the trimmed V and J ends, which lost 7 bases and 6 bases, there was a span of 16 bases. This CDR3 spans 14 amino acids. Here the CDR3 reads CASTSDSGSNEQFF. The CDR3 DNA reads as TGTGCCAGCACTTCTGACAGCGGTTCCAATGAGCAGTTCTTC.

The V gene is TRBV27, the J gene TRBJ1-5, with D perhaps matching TRBD1 (6 bases). Per germline, CDR1 MNHEY and CDR2 SMNVEV (reference sequence). With 3 bases removed from V and 7 bases from J, the gap between germline ends came to 13 bases. This CDR3 has 14 amino acids. CDR3 sequence reads: CASSFKGQGQPQHF. For the CDR3, the DNA is TGTGCCAGCAGTTTCAAGGGACAAGGACAGCCCCAGCATTTT.